This T cell receptor beta chain was captured by sequencing in a study of tumor-infiltrating lymphocytes in primary liver carcinoma. This CDR3 spans 16 amino acids. The germline CDR1 and CDR2 sequences are MGHRA and YSYEKL. Notes on the study in general: It was observed that only about 8-24% of the top clones appeared in every one of the five tumor regions. The 250 largest clones made up significantly more of tumor than blood repertoires (p = 0.039).

With respect to this clonotype: Its matching antigen is unknown. Its ends do not fully match the called genes, so a read error is possible.

Making TCR beta cDNA involved 400 to 600 ng total RNA and a constant-region primer. Three nested multiplex PCR rounds, a slightly modified ARM-PCR, produced the libraries for TCR beta. The two initial PCR rounds, about 9 cycles each, used TRBV1-TRBV30 forward and C-beta reverse primers. TCRdb reprocessed the multiplex PCR reads with MiXCR, giving one entry per CDR3 protein. The repertoire holds about 35,000 distinct CDR3 sequences, with 70% to 80% as singletons. From unsorted bulk tissue weighing about 20-31 mg, DNA and RNA were co-extracted. Treatment-naive at the time, the patients had chronic HBV infection. Tumors were each sampled at five separate regions.

This receptor was obtained from a middle-aged man with primary liver carcinoma and hepatitis B virus infection. J is TRBJ2-5 and V is TRBV4-1; the match to TRBD2 covers 7 bases. The sequenced sample was liver tumor tissue from sampling region 4. Subset reported: tumor region T4, right-lateral pole. The CDR3 DNA reads as TGCGTCAGCCGCCCTCCGGCTAGCGGCCCTGGAGATACCCAGTATTTC. Translated, it gives CVSRPPASGPGDTQYF.